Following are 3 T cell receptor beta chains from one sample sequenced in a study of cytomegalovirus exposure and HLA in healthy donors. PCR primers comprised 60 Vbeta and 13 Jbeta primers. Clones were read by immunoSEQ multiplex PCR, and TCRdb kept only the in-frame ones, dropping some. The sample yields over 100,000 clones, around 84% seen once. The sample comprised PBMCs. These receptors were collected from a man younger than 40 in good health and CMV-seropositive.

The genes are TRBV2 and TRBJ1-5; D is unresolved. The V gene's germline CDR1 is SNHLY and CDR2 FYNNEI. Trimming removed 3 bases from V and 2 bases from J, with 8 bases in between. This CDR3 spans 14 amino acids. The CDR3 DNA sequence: TGTGCCAGCAGTGATACGGAGGGCAATCAGCCCCAGCATTTT. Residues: CASSDTEGNQPQHF.

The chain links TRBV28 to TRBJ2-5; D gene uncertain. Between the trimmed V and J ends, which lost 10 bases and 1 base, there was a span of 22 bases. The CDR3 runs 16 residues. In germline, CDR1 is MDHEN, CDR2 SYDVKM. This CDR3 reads CATSHPAVRAQETQYF. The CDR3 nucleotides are TGTGCCACTAGTCACCCCGCGGTCAGAGCCCAAGAGACCCAGTACTTC.

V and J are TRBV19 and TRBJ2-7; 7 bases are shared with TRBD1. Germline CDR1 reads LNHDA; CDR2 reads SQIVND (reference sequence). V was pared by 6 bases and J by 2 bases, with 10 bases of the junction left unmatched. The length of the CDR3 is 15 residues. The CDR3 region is CASSHPGQRTYEQYF. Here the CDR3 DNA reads TGTGCCAGTAGCCATCCGGGACAGAGAACCTACGAGCAGTACTTC.